The rows below give T cell receptor beta chains drawn from one sample of a study of CD8 T cells in Susac syndrome. MiXCR was run by TCRdb on the immunoSEQ multiplex PCR reads, yielding one entry per CDR3 protein. The sample consists of about 80,000 distinct CDR3 sequences, 85% to 95% of them appearing once. The sample consisted of CD8+ T cells from PBMCs. The receptor source for this set is a human donor in good health. CDR3s include the opening cysteine and the closing phenylalanine or tryptophan. The listing skips clone size in some rows; elsewhere it reads once, few, many or a size class.

CDR3aa: CSAPLGAHPVTDTQYF
abundance: NA
j_gene: TRBJ2-3
v_gene: TRBV20-1

CDR3aa: CASSATGPRSSYNEQFF
abundance: once
j_gene: TRBJ2-1
v_gene: TRBV7-8

CDR3aa: CASSPHEFAQYF
abundance: once
j_gene: TRBJ2-3
v_gene: TRBV7-9

CDR3aa: CASSPNPQGRNQPQHF
abundance: NA
j_gene: TRBJ1-5
v_gene: TRBV27

CDR3aa: CATSAYRQNTEAFF
abundance: once
j_gene: TRBJ1-1
v_gene: TRBV15

CDR3aa: CASSEPTGVQPQHF
abundance: once
j_gene: TRBJ1-5
v_gene: TRBV6-1

CDR3aa: CASSLGRGETQYF
abundance: NA
j_gene: TRBJ2-5
v_gene: TRBV12-3/TRBV12-4

CDR3aa: CASSRGTSGWDEQFF
abundance: few
j_gene: TRBJ2-1
v_gene: TRBV9

CDR3aa: CASSYQGTSEIVTDTQYF
abundance: NA
j_gene: TRBJ2-3
v_gene: TRBV28

CDR3aa: CASSVASGGSEQYF
abundance: once
j_gene: TRBJ2-7
v_gene: TRBV9

CDR3aa: CASSIGFPEAFF
abundance: NA
j_gene: TRBJ1-1
v_gene: TRBV7-9

CDR3aa: CASSSRNTDTQYF
abundance: NA
j_gene: TRBJ2-3
v_gene: TRBV27

CDR3aa: CASSSPLGRNGYTF
abundance: NA
j_gene: TRBJ1-2
v_gene: TRBV27

CDR3aa: CSARDARANGYTF
abundance: NA
j_gene: TRBJ1-2
v_gene: TRBV20-1

CDR3aa: CSASSSLGWYGYTF
abundance: NA
j_gene: TRBJ1-2
v_gene: TRBV20-1

CDR3aa: CSVERDTNTEAFF
abundance: NA
j_gene: TRBJ1-1
v_gene: TRBV29-1

CDR3aa: CSAELLQSSYNEQFF
abundance: NA
j_gene: TRBJ2-1
v_gene: TRBV29-1

CDR3aa: CASSFTGQGQPQHF
abundance: NA
j_gene: TRBJ1-5
v_gene: TRBV7-8